This is a list of T cell receptor beta chains from one sample in a study of blood T cell repertoires in COVID-19. Method: immunoSEQ multiplex PCR; TCRdb's copy keeps in-frame clones and lacks some. The table lists under 300,000 clones, over 65% of them singletons. Sequencing was performed on peripheral blood. The source of these receptors is a man aged 55 to 70 who had recovered from COVID-19. Each CDR3 is given with its conserved first and last residue. D genes are given only for firm matches. Clone size, where shown, is once, few, many, or a class for clones that have expanded.

abundance,j_gene,v_gene,d_gene,CDR3nt,CDR3aa
NA,TRBJ1-5,TRBV19,NA,TGTGCCAGTAGTATAGCTTTGGGAGGGGGTAATCAGCCCCAGCATTTT,CASSIALGGGNQPQHF
NA,TRBJ2-1,TRBV24-1,NA,TGTGCCACCGAGCGTAGCGTTGGCAACAATGAGCAGTTCTTC,CATERSVGNNEQFF
NA,TRBJ1-6,TRBV18,NA,TGTGCCAGCGTTACAGGGCAAAATTCACCCCTCCACTTT,CASVTGQNSPLHF
NA,TRBJ1-5,TRBV7-2,NA,TGTGCCAGCAGCCCAGAGAGGGGGGGGTTTGGCAATCAGCCCCAGCATTTT,CASSPERGGFGNQPQHF
NA,TRBJ2-5,TRBV4-2,TRBD1,TGTGCCAGCAGCCTATTCCGGGACAGCCAAGAGACCCAGTACTTC,CASSLFRDSQETQYF
NA,TRBJ2-2,TRBV3-1/TRBV3-2,TRBD2,TGTGCCAGCAGCCGCACTAGCGGGAGGGGGGAGCTGTTTTTT,CASSRTSGRGELFF
NA,TRBJ1-6,TRBV30,TRBD1,TGTGCCTGGAGTGTGGGGACAGGGGGCAATTCACCCCTCCACTTT,CAWSVGTGGNSPLHF
once,TRBJ2-4,TRBV5-4,NA,TGTGCCAGCAGCTTGGACCAACGCGAAAACATTCAGTACTTC,CASSLDQRENIQYF
few,TRBJ1-1,TRBV7-9,NA,TGTGCCAGCAGCCGAGGGGGTAACACTGAAGCTTTCTTT,CASSRGGNTEAFF
NA,TRBJ1-1,TRBV5-1,TRBD1,TGCGCCAGCAGCTTGGTTCGTCGGGGGGGACAGATCCTTAACACTGAAGCTTTCTTT,CASSLVRRGGQILNTEAFF
few,TRBJ2-7,TRBV4-1,TRBD1,TGCGCCAGCAGCCATCACCGGGACAGTCTCACCTACGAGCAGTACTTC,CASSHHRDSLTYEQYF
NA,TRBJ2-2,TRBV3-1/TRBV3-2,TRBD1,TGTGCCAGCAGCCCTCGGGACAGAATCACCGGGGAGCTGTTTTTT,CASSPRDRITGELFF
few,TRBJ2-4,TRBV7-2,TRBD2,TGTGCCTCAACTTGGACTAGCGGGAGGCGTATGGACATTCAGTACTTC,CASTWTSGRRMDIQYF
NA,TRBJ2-1,TRBV2,NA,TGTGCCAGTCCCGGAGGTTCGCTGTGGAATGAGCAGTTCTTC,CASPGGSLWNEQFF
NA,TRBJ2-1,TRBV21-1,NA,TGTGCCAGCAGCGCAGGTCCCCGCGTTAGGGGTTGCGATGAGCAGTTCTTC,CASSAGPRVRGCDEQFF
NA,TRBJ2-3,TRBV5-1,NA,TGCGCCAGCAGCTTGGCCACAAGGGGCGATACGCAGTATTTT,CASSLATRGDTQYF
NA,TRBJ2-1,TRBV6-5,TRBD1,TGTGCCAGCGGATGGGACAGGGGTTTAAATGAGCAGTTCTTC,CASGWDRGLNEQFF
few,TRBJ2-7,TRBV20-1,NA,TGCAGTGCTCGAGCACGGGTCGAGCAGTACTTC,CSARARVEQYF
NA,TRBJ1-1,TRBV7-8,NA,TGTGCCAGCAGCTCCCCAGGGCGCCAGGGGTTTGAAGCTTTCTTT,CASSSPGRQGFEAFF
NA,TRBJ2-2,TRBV21-1,NA,TGTGCCAGCAGCAATATGCCGGGACTAGCGGGGGGGCGGACCGGGGAGCTGTTTTTT,CASSNMPGLAGGRTGELFF
NA,TRBJ1-2,TRBV2,NA,TGTGCCAGCAGTGAGACAGTAACACCTAACTATGGCTACACCTTC,CASSETVTPNYGYTF
NA,TRBJ2-7,TRBV6-2/TRBV6-3,NA,TGTGCCAGCAGCAAGCCCACAGGGTGGTCCTCCTACGAGCAGTACTTC,CASSKPTGWSSYEQYF
NA,TRBJ2-1,TRBV29-1,TRBD1,TGCAGCGTTTATACGGGACAGGGGACTTACAATGAGCAGTTCTTC,CSVYTGQGTYNEQFF
NA,TRBJ2-3,TRBV19,NA,TGTGCCAGTAGTATAGATTTGGGACTGACAGATACGCAGTATTTT,CASSIDLGLTDTQYF
NA,TRBJ1-5,TRBV6-1,NA,TGTGCCAGCAGTGACAGGGGTCCCTATAGCAATCAGCCCCAGCATTTT,CASSDRGPYSNQPQHF
NA,TRBJ2-1,TRBV9,TRBD2,TGTGCCAGCAGCGTAGAGATACTAGCGGGGGGCAACAATGAGCAGTTCTTC,CASSVEILAGGNNEQFF
many,TRBJ2-3,TRBV2,TRBD1,TGTGCCAGCAGTGAGGTTCAGAGGACAGGGAGCACAGATACGCAGTATTTT,CASSEVQRTGSTDTQYF
NA,TRBJ1-3,TRBV5-1,NA,TGCGCCAGCAGCCTCGCGGGGGGCTCTGGAAACACCATATATTTT,CASSLAGGSGNTIYF
NA,TRBJ2-1,TRBV21-1,NA,TGTGCCAGCAGCAAAGTCGGGCGGGAGTACTTCAATGAGCAGTTCTTC,CASSKVGREYFNEQFF
NA,TRBJ2-7,TRBV7-8,NA,TGTGCCAGCAGCCCCGAGAGGTCGAGCTCCTACGAGCAGTACTTC,CASSPERSSSYEQYF
NA,TRBJ2-1,TRBV5-1,TRBD1,TGCGCCAGCAGCTCAGGGCCCTCCGGGACAGGGAACAATGAGCAGTTCTTC,CASSSGPSGTGNNEQFF
NA,TRBJ2-3,TRBV14,NA,TGTGCCAGCAGCCAAACTACCAGCCGGATCACTAGCACAGATACGCAGTATTTT,CASSQTTSRITSTDTQYF
NA,TRBJ1-4,TRBV5-4,TRBD1,TGTGCCAGCAGCCCCGGGACAGGGCTTGCAACTAATGAAAAACTGTTTTTT,CASSPGTGLATNEKLFF
NA,TRBJ2-1,TRBV2,NA,TGTGCCAGCAGTGAAGCGCGTCCGGGGATCAAGTTCTTC,CASSEARPGIKFF
NA,TRBJ2-7,TRBV7-9,TRBD1,TGTGCCAGCACCCCGCGGACAGGGGGCTACGAGCAGTACTTC,CASTPRTGGYEQYF
NA,TRBJ2-3,TRBV3-1/TRBV3-2,TRBD2,TGTGCCAGCAGCCGAGGACTAGCGGGAGGAACAGATACGCAGTATTTT,CASSRGLAGGTDTQYF
NA,TRBJ2-7,TRBV18,TRBD1,TGTGCCAGCTCACCGGGACAGACCTACGAGCAGTACTTC,CASSPGQTYEQYF
NA,TRBJ1-5,TRBV4-1,NA,TGCGCCAGCAGCCGTGTGGGGGGGGATCAGCCCCAGCATTTT,CASSRVGGDQPQHF
NA,TRBJ2-1,TRBV19,NA,TGTGCCAGTAGTATAGGTCCAGGATACAATGAGCAGTTCTTC,CASSIGPGYNEQFF
few,TRBJ2-3,TRBV4-1,NA,TGCGCCAGCAGCCCACGACCGGCGGAATCGGGCACAGATACGCAGTATTTT,CASSPRPAESGTDTQYF
NA,TRBJ2-7,TRBV5-6,TRBD2,TGTGCCAGCAGGAGGGCGGGAGGGCCCTACGAGCAGTACTTC,CASRRAGGPYEQYF
NA,TRBJ2-5,TRBV5-4,TRBD2,TGTGCCAGCAGCTTGGATAGCGGGGGGATAAAGACCCAGTACTTC,CASSLDSGGIKTQYF
once,TRBJ1-1,TRBV27,TRBD1,TGTGCCAGCAACAGGGGAGGAATGAACACTGAAGCTTTCTTT,CASNRGGMNTEAFF
once,TRBJ1-3,TRBV27,NA,TGTGCCAGCAGTTCTAACTCTGGAAACACCATATATTTT,CASSSNSGNTIYF